This TCR beta chain was recorded in a study of blood T cell repertoires in COVID-19. In the study overall: Sources were T cells, B-cell-depleted T cells, or PBMCs; the material itself was cDNA or gDNA.

This CDR3 contains 19 residues. After removal of 4 bases from V and 2 bases from J, the junction contained 18 bases not matched to a gene. This table comes from immunoSEQ multiplex PCR, and its TCRdb copy is limited to in-frame clones, with some not included. The table lists roughly 250,000 clones, under 85% of them singletons. This TCR came from a human donor in a cohort sampled during active COVID-19. Sequencing was performed on peripheral blood. The rearrangement uses TRBV5-3 and TRBJ2-7, with 10 nucleotides matching TRBD2. TRBV5-3 is placed among ORFs of uncertain function. For the CDR3, the DNA is TGTGCCAGAAGCCCCGCCGGGGGAAGCGGGGGGGGCCGCGCCTACGAGCAGTACTTC. Amino acids: CARSPAGGSGGGRAYEQYF.